Many counts were recorded for the clone carrying this T cell receptor beta chain. Antigen: not known. The data were taken from a study of T-cell memory formation after mild COVID-19. Findings and limits, study-wide: Some SARS-CoV-2-responding clones were already detected in memory before infection. Clones contracting across day 15 to 85 had a balanced CD4/CD8 profile; later expanding clones leaned CD4+. Second-wave clones reaching peak frequency on day 37 lacked confirmed SARS-CoV-2 specificity.

V was shortened by 0 bases and J by 6 bases, with 9 bases between the two germline ends. Germline V gives CDR1 DFQATT, CDR2 SNEGSKA (reference sequence). This CDR3 region has 12 residues. TCRalpha and TCRbeta libraries used 5'RACE with constant-segment primers and UMIs. One entry per CDR3 protein results from TCRdb running MiXCR on the 5' RACE reads. The sample lists 170,000 or so distinct CDR3 sequences, 20% to 25% seen once, with approximately 22% in the top ten. Material: PBMCs or a T cell subset sorted from them (not recorded which). The chain joins TRBV20-1 to TRBJ2-7; D ambiguous. The source is an adult woman who had mild COVID-19 (a few samples of this study predate the infection). Cell type and time point are not known. The chain's CDR3 is CSARDSRAEQYF. DNA for the CDR3: TGCAGTGCTAGAGACTCTAGGGCCGAGCAGTACTTC.